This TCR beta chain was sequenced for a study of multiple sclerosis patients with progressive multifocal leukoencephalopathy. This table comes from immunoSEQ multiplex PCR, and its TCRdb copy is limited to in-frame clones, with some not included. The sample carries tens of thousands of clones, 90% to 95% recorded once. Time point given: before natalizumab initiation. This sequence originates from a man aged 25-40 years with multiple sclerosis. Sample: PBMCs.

CDR3: CASRYRGGSTEAFF. The CDR3 nucleotides are TGCGCCAGCAGGTACAGGGGAGGGAGCACTGAAGCTTTCTTT. The chain employs TRBV4-1 and TRBJ1-1; 7 nucleotides align to TRBD1. Germline V gives CDR1 MGHRA, CDR2 YSYEKL. The CDR3 is 14 amino acids. The J segment lost 4 bases and the V segment lost 6 bases, leaving 8 bases of the junction unmatched.